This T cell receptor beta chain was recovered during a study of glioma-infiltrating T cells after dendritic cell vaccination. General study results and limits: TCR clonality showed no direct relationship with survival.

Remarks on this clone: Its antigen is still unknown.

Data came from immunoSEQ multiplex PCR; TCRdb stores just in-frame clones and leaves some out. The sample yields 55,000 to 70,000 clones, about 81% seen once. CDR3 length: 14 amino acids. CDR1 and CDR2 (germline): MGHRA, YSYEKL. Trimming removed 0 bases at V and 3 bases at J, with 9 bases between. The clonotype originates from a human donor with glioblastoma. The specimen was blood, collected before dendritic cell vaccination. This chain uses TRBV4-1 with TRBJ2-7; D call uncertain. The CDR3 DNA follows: TGCGCCAGCAGCCAAGATCAGGTGGACTACGAGCAGTACTTC. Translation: CASSQDQVDYEQYF.